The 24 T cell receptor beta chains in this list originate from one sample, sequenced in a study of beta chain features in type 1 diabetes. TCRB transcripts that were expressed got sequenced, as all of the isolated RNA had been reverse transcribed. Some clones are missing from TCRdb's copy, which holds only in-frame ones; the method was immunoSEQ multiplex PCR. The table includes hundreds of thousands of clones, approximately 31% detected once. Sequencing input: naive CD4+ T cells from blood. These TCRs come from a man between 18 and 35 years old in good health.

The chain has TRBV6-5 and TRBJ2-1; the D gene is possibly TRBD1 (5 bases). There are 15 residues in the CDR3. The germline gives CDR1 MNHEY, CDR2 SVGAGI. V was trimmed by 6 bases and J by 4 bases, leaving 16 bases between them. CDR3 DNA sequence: TGTGCCAGCAGCCTAGACAGAAACCCTTACAATGAGCAGTTCTTC. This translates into CASSLDRNPYNEQFF.

The CDR3 sequence is CASSVGRDRERQNEAFF. Here the CDR3 DNA reads TGTGCCAGCAGCGTAGGGAGGGACAGGGAGAGACAAAATGAAGCTTTCTTT. This chain uses TRBV9 with TRBJ1-1, with 9 bases fitting TRBD1. The CDR3 length is 17 residues. V trimming: 0 bases; J trimming: 7 bases; junction bases outside the gene matches: 13. Germline values: CDR1 SGDLS, CDR2 YYNGEE.

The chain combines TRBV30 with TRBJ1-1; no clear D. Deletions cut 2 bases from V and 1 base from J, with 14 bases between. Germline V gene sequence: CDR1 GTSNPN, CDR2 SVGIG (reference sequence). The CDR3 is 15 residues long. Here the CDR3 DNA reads TGTGCCTGGAGTAGGGCAATAGTTAGGAACACTGAAGCTTTCTTT. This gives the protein CAWSRAIVRNTEAFF.

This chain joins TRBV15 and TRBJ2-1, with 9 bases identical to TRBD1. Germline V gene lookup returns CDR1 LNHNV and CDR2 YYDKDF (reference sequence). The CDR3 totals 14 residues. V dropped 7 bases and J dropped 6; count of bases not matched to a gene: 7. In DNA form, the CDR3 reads TGTGCCACCAAACCGGGACAGGGCGGCAATGAGCAGTTCTTC. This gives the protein CATKPGQGGNEQFF. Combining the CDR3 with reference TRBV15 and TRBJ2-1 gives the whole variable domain DAMVIQNPRYQVTQFGKPVTLSCSQTLNHNVMYWYQQKSSQAPKLLFHYYDKDFNNEADTPDNFQSRRPNTSFCFLDIRSPGLGDTAMYLCATKPGQGGNEQFFGPGTRLTVL.

In DNA form, the CDR3 reads TGTGCCAGCACCCAGGGACAGGGGCAAGAGACCCAGTACTTC. This gives the protein CASTQGQGQETQYF. The chain combines TRBV6-1 with TRBJ2-5; 10 nucleotides agree with TRBD1. Germline lookup yields CDR1 MNHNS and CDR2 SASEGT. Losses at the gene ends were 7 bases for V and 2 bases for J; bases not matched to a gene: 4. This CDR3 has 14 residues.

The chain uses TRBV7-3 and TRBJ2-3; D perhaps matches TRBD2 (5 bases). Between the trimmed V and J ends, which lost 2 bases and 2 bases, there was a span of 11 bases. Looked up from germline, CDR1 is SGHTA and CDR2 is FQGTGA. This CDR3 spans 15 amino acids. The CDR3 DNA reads TGTGCCAGCAGCTTATATGTCGGGGACACAGATACGCAGTATTTT. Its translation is CASSLYVGDTDTQYF.

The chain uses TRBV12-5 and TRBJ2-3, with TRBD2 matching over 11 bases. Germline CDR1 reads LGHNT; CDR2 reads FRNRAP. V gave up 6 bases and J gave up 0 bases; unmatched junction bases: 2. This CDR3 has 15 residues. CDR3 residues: CASGRTSGSTDTQYF. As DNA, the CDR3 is TGTGCTAGTGGACGGACTAGCGGGAGCACAGATACGCAGTATTTT.

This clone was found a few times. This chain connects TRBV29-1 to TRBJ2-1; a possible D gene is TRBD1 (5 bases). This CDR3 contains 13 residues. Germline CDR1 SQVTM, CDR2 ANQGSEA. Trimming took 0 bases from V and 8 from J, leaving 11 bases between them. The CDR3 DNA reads TGCAGCGTTGAAGACCCCAGGGAACATGAGCAGTTCTTC. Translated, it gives CSVEDPREHEQFF.

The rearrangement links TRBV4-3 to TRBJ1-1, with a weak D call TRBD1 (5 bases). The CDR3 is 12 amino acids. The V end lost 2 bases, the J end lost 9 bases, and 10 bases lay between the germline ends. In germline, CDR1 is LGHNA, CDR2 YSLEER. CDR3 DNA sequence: TGCGCCAGCAGCCAACTAGGGGCTCAAGCTTTCTTT. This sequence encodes CASSQLGAQAFF.

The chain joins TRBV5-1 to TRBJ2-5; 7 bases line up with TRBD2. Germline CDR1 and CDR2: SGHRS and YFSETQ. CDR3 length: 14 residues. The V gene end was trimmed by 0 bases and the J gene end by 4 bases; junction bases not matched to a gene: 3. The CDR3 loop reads CASSLGGSGETQYF. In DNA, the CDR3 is TGCGCCAGCAGCTTGGGCGGGAGCGGAGAGACCCAGTACTTC.

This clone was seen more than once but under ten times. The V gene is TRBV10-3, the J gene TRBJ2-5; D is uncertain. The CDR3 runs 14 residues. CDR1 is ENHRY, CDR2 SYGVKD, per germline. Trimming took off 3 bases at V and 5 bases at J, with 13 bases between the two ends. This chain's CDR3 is CAISENGSWETQYF. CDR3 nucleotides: TGTGCCATCAGTGAAAATGGATCTTGGGAGACCCAGTACTTC.

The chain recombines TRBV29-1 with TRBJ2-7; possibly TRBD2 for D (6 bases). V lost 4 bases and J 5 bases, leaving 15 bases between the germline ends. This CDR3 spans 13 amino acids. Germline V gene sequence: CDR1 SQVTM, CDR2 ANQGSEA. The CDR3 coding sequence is TGCAGCGTTGTCGGGAGCTCTCCTAACGAGCAGTACTTC. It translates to CSVVGSSPNEQYF.

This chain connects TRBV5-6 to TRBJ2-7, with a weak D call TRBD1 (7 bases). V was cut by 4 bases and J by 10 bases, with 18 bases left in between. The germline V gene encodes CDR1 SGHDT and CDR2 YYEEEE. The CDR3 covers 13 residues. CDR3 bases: TGTGCCAGCAGCCCGGACAGGTTGGCGGGACAGTACTTC. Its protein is CASSPDRLAGQYF. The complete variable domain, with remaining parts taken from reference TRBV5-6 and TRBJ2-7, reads DAGVTQSPTHLIKTRGQQVTLRCSPKSGHDTVSWYQQALGQGPQFIFQYYEEEERQRGNFPDRFSGHQFPNYSSELNVNALLLGDSALYLCASSPDRLAGQYFGPGTRLTVT.

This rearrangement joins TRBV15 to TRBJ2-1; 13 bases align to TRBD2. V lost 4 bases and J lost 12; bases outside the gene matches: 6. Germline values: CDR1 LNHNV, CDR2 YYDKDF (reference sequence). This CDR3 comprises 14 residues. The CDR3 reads CATSIGLAGVGQFF. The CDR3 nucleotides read TGTGCCACCAGCATCGGACTAGCGGGAGTTGGGCAGTTCTTC.

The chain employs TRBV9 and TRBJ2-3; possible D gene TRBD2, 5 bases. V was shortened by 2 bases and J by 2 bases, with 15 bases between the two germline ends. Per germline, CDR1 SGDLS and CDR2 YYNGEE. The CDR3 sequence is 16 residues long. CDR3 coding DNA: TGTGCCAGCAGCGTGCACCCGGCCGGACTCACAGATACGCAGTATTTT. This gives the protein CASSVHPAGLTDTQYF.

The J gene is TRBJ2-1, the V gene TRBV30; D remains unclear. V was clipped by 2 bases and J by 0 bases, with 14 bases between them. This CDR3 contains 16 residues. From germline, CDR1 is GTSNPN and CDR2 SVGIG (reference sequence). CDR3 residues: CAWSSTPLSSYNEQFF. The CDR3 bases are TGTGCCTGGAGTAGCACACCGTTGAGCTCCTACAATGAGCAGTTCTTC.

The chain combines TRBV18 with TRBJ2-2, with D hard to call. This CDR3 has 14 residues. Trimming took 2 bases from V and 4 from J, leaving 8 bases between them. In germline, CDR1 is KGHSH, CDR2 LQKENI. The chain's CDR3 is CASSPGLGTGELFF. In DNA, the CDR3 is TGTGCCAGCTCACCAGGTTTGGGCACCGGGGAGCTGTTTTTT.

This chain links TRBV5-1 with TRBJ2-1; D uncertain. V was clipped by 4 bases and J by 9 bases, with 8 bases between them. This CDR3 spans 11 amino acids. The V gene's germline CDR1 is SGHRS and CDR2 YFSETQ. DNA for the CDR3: TGCGCCAGCAGCCCCTCAAGTGAGCAGTTCTTC. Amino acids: CASSPSSEQFF.

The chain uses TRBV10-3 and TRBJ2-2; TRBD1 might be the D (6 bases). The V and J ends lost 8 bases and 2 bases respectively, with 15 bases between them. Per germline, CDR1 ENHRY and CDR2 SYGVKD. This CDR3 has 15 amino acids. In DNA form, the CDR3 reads TGTGCCATCCGGGGAAGGGACACCAACACCGGGGAGCTGTTTTTT. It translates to CAIRGRDTNTGELFF.

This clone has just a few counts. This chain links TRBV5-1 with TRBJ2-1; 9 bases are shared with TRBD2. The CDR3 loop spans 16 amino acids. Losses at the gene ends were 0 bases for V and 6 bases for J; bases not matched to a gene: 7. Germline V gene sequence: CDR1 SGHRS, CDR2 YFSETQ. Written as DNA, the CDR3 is TGCGCCAGCAGCTTGGCCCCACTAGCGGGCCGCAATGAGCAGTTCTTC. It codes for CASSLAPLAGRNEQFF. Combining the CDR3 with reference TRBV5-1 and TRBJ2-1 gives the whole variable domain KAGVTQTPRYLIKTRGQQVTLSCSPISGHRSVSWYQQTPGQGLQFLFEYFSETQRNKGNFPGRFSGRQFSNSRSEMNVSTLELGDSALYLCASSLAPLAGRNEQFFGPGTRLTVL.

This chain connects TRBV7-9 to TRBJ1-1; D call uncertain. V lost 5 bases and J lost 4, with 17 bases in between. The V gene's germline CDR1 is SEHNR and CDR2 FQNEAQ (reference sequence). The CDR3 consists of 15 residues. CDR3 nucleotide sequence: TGTGCCAGCAGCCCAGGTCCGGGGTTAAGCACTGAAGCTTTCTTT. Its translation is CASSPGPGLSTEAFF.

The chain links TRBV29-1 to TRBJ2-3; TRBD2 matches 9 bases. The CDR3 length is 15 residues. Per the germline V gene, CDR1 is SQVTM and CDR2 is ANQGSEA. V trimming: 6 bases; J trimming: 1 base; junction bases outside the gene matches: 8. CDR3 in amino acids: CSVQGLAKGTDTQYF. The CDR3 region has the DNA TGCAGCGTCCAGGGACTAGCCAAGGGCACAGATACGCAGTATTTT.

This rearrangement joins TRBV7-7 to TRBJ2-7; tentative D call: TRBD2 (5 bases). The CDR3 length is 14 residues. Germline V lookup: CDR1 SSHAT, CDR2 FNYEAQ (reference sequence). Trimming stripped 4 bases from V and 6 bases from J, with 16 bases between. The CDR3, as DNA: TGTGCCAGCAGCTCCTCCCCGGGGAGCGGCGAGCAGTACTTC. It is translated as CASSSSPGSGEQYF.

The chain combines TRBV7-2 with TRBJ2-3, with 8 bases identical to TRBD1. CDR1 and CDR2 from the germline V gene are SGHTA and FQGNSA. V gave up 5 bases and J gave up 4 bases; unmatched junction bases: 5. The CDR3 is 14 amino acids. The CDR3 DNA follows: TGTGCCAGCAGCCAAGACAGGGGCGCAGATACGCAGTATTTT. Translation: CASSQDRGADTQYF.